The 11 T cell receptor beta chains below were found in one sample sequenced in a study of shared clonotypes between healthy human individuals. The protocol was immunoSEQ multiplex PCR, while the TCRdb copy is restricted to in-frame clones and leaves out a portion. The data contain approximately 120,000 clones, 55% to 70% of them singletons. Specimen: memory CD8+ T cells sorted from blood. The sample's subset: CD45RO+ cells pooled with CCR7-negative TemRA cells. These receptors originate from a woman aged 30 to 39 in good health.

V is TRBV6-5 and J is TRBJ1-5, with 10 bases identical to TRBD1. Germline-derived CDR1 and CDR2 are MNHEY and SVGAGI. There are 15 residues in the CDR3. V shed 6 bases and J 6 bases; nucleotides not matched to a gene: 8. Written as DNA, the CDR3 is TGTGCCAGCAGACCCGGGACAGGGGAAGCTCAGCCCCAGCATTTT. Encoded protein: CASRPGTGEAQPQHF.

DNA of the CDR3: TGCAGCGTTTGGGGAGGTGGGACAGTCTCTTCCGGGGAGACCCAGTACTTC. This encodes CSVWGGGTVSSGETQYF. This chain joins TRBV29-1 and TRBJ2-5; TRBD1 might be the D (7 bases). V lost 5 bases, J lost 5 bases, and 27 bases lay in between. CDR1 and CDR2 from the germline V gene are SQVTM and ANQGSEA. CDR3 length: 17 amino acids.

J is TRBJ2-5 and V is TRBV25-1, with 12 nucleotides matching TRBD2. V shed 4 bases, J shed 3 bases, and the junction held 3 bases outside the gene matches. There are 15 residues in the CDR3. CDR1 and CDR2 from the germline V gene are MGHDK and SYGVNS. The CDR3 coding sequence is TGTGCCAGCAGTGGGACTAGCGGGATAGAAGAGACCCAGTACTTC. Its translation: CASSGTSGIEETQYF.

The CDR3 DNA reads as TGTGCCAGCAGCTTGGACCGGACTAACTCCTACGAGCAGTACTTC. It encodes CASSLDRTNSYEQYF. V gene TRBV5-4 combines with J gene TRBJ2-7; maybe TRBD2 (6 bases). Per germline, CDR1 SGHNT and CDR2 YYREEE (reference sequence). This CDR3 region has 15 residues. V dropped 0 bases and J dropped 0 bases, with 10 bases sitting between them.

The sample holds a few counts of this clone. The rearrangement uses TRBV19 and TRBJ2-7; TRBD2 aligns across 14 bases. The CDR3 covers 19 residues. Looked up from germline, CDR1 is LNHDA and CDR2 is SQIVND (reference sequence). After removal of 4 bases from V and 3 bases from J, the junction contained 14 bases not matched to a gene. CDR3: CASSNPLPGLAGVGYEQYF. Written as DNA, the CDR3 is TGTGCCAGTAGTAATCCGTTGCCGGGACTAGCGGGAGTAGGCTACGAGCAGTACTTC.

This chain links TRBV28 with TRBJ1-1, with D perhaps matching TRBD1 (5 bases). Trimming removed 1 base at V and 5 bases at J, with 14 bases between. This CDR3 has 15 amino acids. Germline-derived CDR1 and CDR2 are MDHEN and SYDVKM. The CDR3 DNA follows: TGTGCCAGCAGTTTATTGGGACCCTCCCGGACTGAAGCTTTCTTT. This codes for CASSLLGPSRTEAFF.

The chain uses TRBV27 and TRBJ2-7; 10 bases agree with TRBD1. The junction had 5 bases not matched to a gene; V was cut back by 6 bases and J by 0 bases. The CDR3 has 15 amino acids. Per germline, CDR1 MNHEY and CDR2 SMNVEV (reference sequence). CDR3 residues: CASRYGQGGSYEQYF. The DNA for the CDR3 is TGTGCCAGCAGGTACGGACAGGGGGGCTCCTACGAGCAGTACTTC.

This chain uses TRBV6-6 with TRBJ2-1, with 8 positions matching TRBD2. The CDR3 has 15 amino acids. V shed 5 bases, J shed 6 bases, and the junction held 9 bases outside the gene matches. Germline CDR1 is MNHNY and CDR2 is SVGAGI (reference sequence). The CDR3 here is CASSPLAEVVNEQFF. Written as DNA, the CDR3 is TGTGCCAGCAGTCCACTAGCGGAGGTGGTCAATGAGCAGTTCTTC.

The chain combines TRBV5-1 with TRBJ1-4; 8 positions agree with TRBD1. Germline CDR1 is SGHRS and CDR2 is YFSETQ. The CDR3 is 14 amino acids. V lost 4 bases and J lost 7; bases outside the gene matches: 6. The CDR3 sequence is CASSLRQGSEKLFF. Here the CDR3 DNA reads TGCGCCAGCAGCCTCCGACAGGGGTCTGAAAAACTGTTTTTT.

This clone was seen a few times. This chain connects TRBV10-2 to TRBJ2-7; 8 nucleotides line up with TRBD2. The J segment lost 6 bases and the V segment lost 6 bases, leaving 13 bases of the junction unmatched. CDR3 length equals 15 residues. Germline loops: CDR1 WSHSY, CDR2 SAAADI. CDR3 amino acids: CASRGLAATSSEQYF. The DNA for the CDR3 is TGCGCCAGCAGAGGACTAGCTGCCACTTCGAGCGAGCAGTACTTC.

The gene calls are TRBV19 and TRBJ2-1; D unclear. V was shortened by 1 base and J by 8 bases, with 9 bases between the two germline ends. CDR3 size: 13 residues. Germline loops: CDR1 LNHDA, CDR2 SQIVND (reference sequence). The CDR3 here is CASSIAAVDEQFF. The CDR3 coding sequence is TGTGCCAGTAGTATAGCAGCCGTGGATGAGCAGTTCTTC.